These 7 T cell receptor beta chains share one sample of origin, sequenced in a study of cytomegalovirus exposure and HLA in healthy donors (dated by TCRdb to between 2016 and 2019). Receptors were amplified or captured by the immunoSEQ multiplex PCR assay. For the multiplex PCR, a mixture combining 60 forward primers for TCR Vbeta segments and 13 reverse primers for TCR Jbeta segments was used. TCRdb's version of the immuneACCESS table is confined to in-frame rearrangements and falls short of the full clone set. An unresolved V gene accounts for under half of the shortfall where checked; the remainder is of unknown origin. This sample gives 90,000 or so clones in total; roughly 82% of them show up just once. Clones ranked in the top ten supply 3% to 4% of the sample. Input material: PBMCs. These receptors were collected from a man aged 30 to 39 in good health and CMV-seropositive.

As regards this clone: At one boundary the junction diverges from the germline segment, which might be a read error. The chain is built from TRBV10-3 and TRBJ2-7; 12 bases line up with TRBD2. From germline, CDR1 is ENHRY and CDR2 SYGVKD. The CDR3 consists of 18 residues. In nucleotides, the CDR3 is TGTGCCACCAGTGAGTCAATATCATCGACTAGCGGGAGACCTGAGCAGTACTTC. It yields the protein CATSESISSTSGRPEQYF.

The sample holds a few counts of this clone. The chain carries TRBV7-2 and TRBJ1-1; maybe TRBD1 (5 bases). V was cut by 5 bases and J by 1 base, with 8 bases left in between. The CDR3 is 13 residues long. Germline CDR1 SGHTA, CDR2 FQGNSA. CDR3 residues: CASSLGANTEAFF. In DNA, the CDR3 is TGTGCCAGCAGCCTAGGGGCGAACACTGAAGCTTTCTTT.

The rearrangement links TRBV10-2 to TRBJ2-7; 9 nucleotides align to TRBD1. CDR3 length: 14 residues. Germline assignment: CDR1 WSHSY and CDR2 SAAADI. Trimming took 3 bases from V and 2 from J; bases not matched to a gene: 2. In nucleotides, the CDR3 is TGCGCCAGCAGTGATCGACAGGGGGCCTACGAGCAGTACTTC. Amino acid sequence: CASSDRQGAYEQYF.

The chain combines TRBV6-5 with TRBJ1-6; maybe TRBD1 (6 bases). The CDR3 sequence is 14 residues long. Per the germline V gene, CDR1 is MNHEY and CDR2 is SVGAGI. Trimming stripped 0 bases from V and 7 bases from J, with 7 bases between. Here the CDR3 reads CASSYSQGNSPLHF. CDR3 sequence (DNA): TGTGCCAGCAGTTACTCACAGGGCAATTCACCCCTCCACTTT.

The V gene is TRBV29-1, the J gene TRBJ1-1; 9 bases fit TRBD1. This CDR3 region has 13 residues. After removal of 7 bases from V and 0 bases from J, the junction contained 3 bases not matched to a gene. From germline, CDR1 is SQVTM and CDR2 ANQGSEA. The CDR3, as DNA: TGCAGCGCCGGGACAGGGATGAACACTGAAGCTTTCTTT. Translation gives CSAGTGMNTEAFF.

This clone was counted a few times. CDR3 DNA sequence: TGTGCCAGCAGTGAGGTTCTAGCGGGGCTCCAAGAGACCCAGTACTTC. This gives the protein CASSEVLAGLQETQYF. The genes are TRBV2 and TRBJ2-5; 9 nucleotides match TRBD2. The CDR3 spans 16 residues. Per the germline V gene, CDR1 is SNHLY and CDR2 is FYNNEI. The J segment lost 1 base and the V segment lost 3 bases, leaving 6 bases of the junction unmatched.

The genes are TRBV10-1 and TRBJ2-5; D not certain. This CDR3 region has 15 residues. The V gene's germline CDR1 is WNHNN and CDR2 SYGVQD (reference sequence). V lost 3 bases and J 1 base, leaving 12 bases between the germline ends. CDR3 residues: CASSEWPNSQETQYF. Written as DNA, the CDR3 is TGCGCCAGCAGTGAATGGCCAAATTCCCAAGAGACCCAGTACTTC.